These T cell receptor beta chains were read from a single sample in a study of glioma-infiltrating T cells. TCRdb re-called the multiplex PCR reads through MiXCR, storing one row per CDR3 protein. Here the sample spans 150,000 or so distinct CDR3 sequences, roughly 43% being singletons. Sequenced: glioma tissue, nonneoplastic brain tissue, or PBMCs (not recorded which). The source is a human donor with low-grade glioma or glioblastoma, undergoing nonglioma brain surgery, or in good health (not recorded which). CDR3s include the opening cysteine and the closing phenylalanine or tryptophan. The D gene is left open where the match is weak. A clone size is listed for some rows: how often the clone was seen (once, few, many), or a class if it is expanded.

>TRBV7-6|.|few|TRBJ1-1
CASSLRSADWGLNTEAFF
TGTGCCAGCAGCTTAAGGAGTGCCGATTGGGGCCTGAACACTGAAGCTTTCTTT
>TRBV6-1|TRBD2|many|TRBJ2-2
CASRTSRNTGELFF
TGTGCCAGCAGGACTAGCAGGAACACCGGGGAGCTGTTTTTT
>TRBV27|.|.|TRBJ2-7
CASSLFGAYEQYF
TGTGCCAGCAGTTTATTTGGGGCCTACGAGCAGTACTTC
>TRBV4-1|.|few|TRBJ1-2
CASSQRGGTFNYGYTF
TGCGCCAGCAGCCAAAGGGGGGGTACCTTTAACTATGGCTACACCTTC
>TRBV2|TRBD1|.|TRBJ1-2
CASRLDRAGYTF
TGTGCCAGCAGGTTAGACAGGGCCGGCTACACCTTC
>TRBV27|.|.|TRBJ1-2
CASRGLGGYTF
TGTGCCAGCAGGGGACTGGGGGGCTACACCTTC
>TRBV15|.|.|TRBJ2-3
CATSRSLAYTDTQYF
TGTGCCACCAGCAGATCCCTAGCGTACACAGATACGCAGTATTTT
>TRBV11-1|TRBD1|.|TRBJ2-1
CASSFIGQAYNEKFF
TGTGCCAGCAGCTTTATAGGACAGGCCTACAATGAGAAGTTCTTC
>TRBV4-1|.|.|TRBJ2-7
CASSQVSSEAYEQYF
TGCGCCAGCAGCCAAGTATCCAGTGAAGCCTACGAGCAGTACTTC
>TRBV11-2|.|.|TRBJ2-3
CASSLLGAADTQYF
TGTGCCAGCAGCTTATTGGGGGCAGCAGATACGCAGTATTTT
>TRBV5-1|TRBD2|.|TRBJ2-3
CASSFMTSEADTQYF
TGCGCCAGCAGCTTCATGACTAGCGAGGCGGATACGCAGTATTTT
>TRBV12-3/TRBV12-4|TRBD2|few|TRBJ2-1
CASSLAPSGRVDEQFF
TGTGCCAGCAGTTTAGCCCCAAGCGGGAGAGTAGATGAGCAGTTCTTC
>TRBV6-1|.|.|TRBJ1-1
CASSRDPGAEAFF
TGTGCCAGCAGCCGGGACCCCGGGGCTGAAGCTTTCTTT
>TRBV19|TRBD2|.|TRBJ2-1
CASSLAGDNEQFF
TGTGCCAGTAGTCTAGCGGGAGACAATGAGCAGTTCTTC